The present T cell receptor (beta chain) was sequenced within a study of identical twins. Points from the study as a whole: Its conclusions, products of cross-sectional statistical analysis, did not come from following the same donors. Abundant cord blood beta clonotypes carried fewer insertions; memory repertoires showed none.

Each CDR3 protein gets one entry after TCRdb re-called the 5' RACE reads with MiXCR. The data hold more than 1.5 million distinct CDR3 sequences, with about 32% observed a single time. This clonotype was counted only a few times. Antigen: not known. From germline, CDR1 is SGHRS and CDR2 YFSETQ. The junction had 9 bases not matched to a gene; V was cut back by 4 bases and J by 3 bases. The CDR3 sequence is 15 residues long. The source is a newborn girl in good health. The genes are TRBV5-1 and TRBJ1-2, with TRBD1 matching 7 bases. Sequencing input: cord blood. The CDR3 here is CASSPRTGLDYGYTF. For the CDR3, the DNA is TGCGCCAGCAGCCCCCGGACAGGATTAGACTATGGCTACACCTTC.